Following are 11 T cell receptor beta chains from one sample sequenced in a study of identical twins. TCRdb fed the 5' RACE reads into MiXCR, producing one record per CDR3 protein. The sample yields approximately 700,000 distinct CDR3 sequences, about 18% seen once. These data are also associated with another study on T cells expressing NK-cell markers.

Sequencing was performed on PBMCs. The receptors stem from a woman aged 18-30 years in good health.

The CDR3 is CATSSAGLAGATDTQYF. The CDR3 DNA reads as TGTGCCACCAGTTCAGCCGGACTAGCGGGGGCCACAGATACGCAGTATTTT. This chain joins TRBV24-1 and TRBJ2-3, with TRBD2 matching 13 bases. J gave up 2 bases and V 6 bases, and 7 bases lay outside the gene matches. This CDR3 is 17 amino acids long. CDR1 KGHDR and CDR2 SFDVKD come from the germline V gene.

This clonotype was counted a few times. The genes are TRBV5-1 and TRBJ1-1, with 7 bases matching TRBD1. CDR3 length equals 16 residues. Germline loops: CDR1 SGHRS, CDR2 YFSETQ. The junction had 8 bases not matched to a gene; V was cut back by 0 bases and J by 3 bases. This chain's CDR3 is CASSLEGRQGDTEAFF. The DNA of the CDR3 is TGCGCCAGCAGCTTGGAGGGTCGGCAGGGGGACACTGAAGCTTTCTTT.

This sequence joins TRBV6-1 and TRBJ1-5; 7 nucleotides align to TRBD1. Germline CDR1 and CDR2: MNHNS and SASEGT. V shed 6 bases, J shed 1 base, and the junction held 12 bases outside the gene matches. This CDR3 is 17 amino acids long. As DNA, the CDR3 is TGTGCCAGCAGGACCCCGACAGGGAGTGGGAGCAATCAGCCCCAGCATTTT. Translation: CASRTPTGSGSNQPQHF.

This sequence joins TRBV5-1 and TRBJ1-2; D remains ambiguous. In germline, CDR1 is SGHRS, CDR2 YFSETQ. The CDR3 consists of 14 residues. Trimming shortened V by 0 bases and J by 1 base, and 7 bases separated the two germline ends. Here the CDR3 reads CASSLGSVNYGYTF. In DNA, the CDR3 is TGCGCCAGCAGCTTGGGATCTGTTAACTATGGCTACACCTTC.

The rearrangement links TRBV20-1 to TRBJ2-7; D is possibly TRBD1 or TRBD2 (5 bases each). The ends were cut back, 3 bases at V and 5 bases at J, with 8 bases in the middle. This CDR3 has 11 residues. Germline V gives CDR1 DFQATT, CDR2 SNEGSKA (reference sequence). CDR3 nucleotide sequence: TGCAGTGCTAGCCTGGGGGACGAGCAGTACTTC. As protein: CSASLGDEQYF.

This clonotype was detected a few times. The chain uses TRBV18 and TRBJ1-1, with D hard to call. The ends were cut back, 3 bases at V and 3 bases at J, with 11 bases in the middle. CDR1 and CDR2 (germline): KGHSH, LQKENI. The CDR3 has 14 amino acids. CDR3 amino acids: CASSPSDGDTEAFF. CDR3 nucleotide sequence: TGTGCCAGCTCACCGTCGGACGGAGACACTGAAGCTTTCTTT.

J is TRBJ2-1 and V is TRBV27, with D possibly being TRBD2 (6 bases). CDR3 length: 14 amino acids. V was cut by 7 bases and J by 0 bases, with 10 bases left in between. CDR1 is MNHEY, CDR2 SMNVEV, per germline (reference sequence). The CDR3 reads CASKGGISYNEQFF. The CDR3 DNA is TGTGCCAGCAAGGGCGGGATCTCCTACAATGAGCAGTTCTTC.

This clonotype was recorded many times. This chain links TRBV29-1 with TRBJ1-1; D is uncertain. The CDR3 has 15 residues. Trimming shortened V by 7 bases and J by 0 bases, and 18 bases separated the two germline ends. Germline CDR1 and CDR2: SQVTM and ANQGSEA. The CDR3, as DNA: TGCAGCGGAGCTCCTGGGTGGGCCATGAACACTGAAGCTTTCTTT. Translation gives CSGAPGWAMNTEAFF. The complete variable domain, with remaining parts taken from reference TRBV29-1 and TRBJ1-1, reads SAVISQKPSRDICQRGTSLTIQCQVDSQVTMMFWYRQQPGQSLTLIATANQGSEATYESGFVIDKFPISRPNLTFSTLTVSNMSPEDSSIYLCSGAPGWAMNTEAFFGQGTRLTVV.

This clonotype has only a few counts. The rearrangement joins TRBV6-5 to TRBJ1-2, with a weak D call TRBD1 (6 bases). Germline CDR1 and CDR2: MNHEY and SVGAGI. Trimming removed 2 bases from V and 4 bases from J, with 14 bases in between. CDR3 length equals 15 residues. The CDR3 reads CASSYGLGHPYGYTF. CDR3 sequence (DNA): TGTGCCAGCAGTTACGGCCTGGGACACCCCTATGGCTACACCTTC.

This clonotype was detected a few times. The chain's CDR3 is CASRLTSGSSYEQYF. DNA of the CDR3: TGTGCCAGCAGACTGACTAGCGGGAGCTCCTACGAGCAGTACTTC. This sequence joins TRBV13 and TRBJ2-7, with 12 bases identical to TRBD2. V gave up 6 bases and J gave up 0 bases; unmatched junction bases: 3. Germline V gene data show CDR1 as PRHDT and CDR2 as FYEKMQ (reference sequence). The CDR3 consists of 15 residues. The full variable domain, completed using reference TRBV13 and TRBJ2-7, is AAGVIQSPRHLIKEKRETATLKCYPIPRHDTVYWYQQGPGQDPQFLISFYEKMQSDKGSIPDRFSAQQFSDYHSELNMSSLELGDSALYFCASRLTSGSSYEQYFGPGTRLTVT.

The chain links TRBV12-3 or TRBV12-4 to TRBJ1-1; TRBD1 might be the D (6 bases). The CDR3 consists of 14 residues. Trimming removed 7 bases at V and 7 bases at J, with 19 bases between. The CDR3: CASTSLTGKGEAFF. The CDR3 nucleotides read TGTGCCAGCACGTCACTAACAGGGAAGGGTGAAGCTTTCTTT.